This note documents a single T cell receptor (beta chain) sequence. The sample comes from a study of beta chain features in type 1 diabetes. This CDR3 region has 15 residues. In germline, CDR1 is LGHNA, CDR2 YSLEER. V lost 1 base, J lost 2 bases, and 12 bases lay in between. Reverse transcribing all isolated RNA meant expressed TCRB transcripts were sequenced. TCRdb's copy holds only in-frame clones and misses some; the assay was immunoSEQ multiplex PCR. The sample includes around 300,000 clones, roughly 8% of them seen just once. The specimen was central memory CD4+ T cells from blood. This clonotype originated in a woman aged 18-35 years in good health. The rearrangement links TRBV4-3 to TRBJ2-7; D perhaps matches TRBD2 (6 bases). The CDR3 sequence is CASSQVLAETYEQYF. DNA for the CDR3: TGCGCCAGCAGCCAAGTTTTAGCGGAAACCTACGAGCAGTACTTC.